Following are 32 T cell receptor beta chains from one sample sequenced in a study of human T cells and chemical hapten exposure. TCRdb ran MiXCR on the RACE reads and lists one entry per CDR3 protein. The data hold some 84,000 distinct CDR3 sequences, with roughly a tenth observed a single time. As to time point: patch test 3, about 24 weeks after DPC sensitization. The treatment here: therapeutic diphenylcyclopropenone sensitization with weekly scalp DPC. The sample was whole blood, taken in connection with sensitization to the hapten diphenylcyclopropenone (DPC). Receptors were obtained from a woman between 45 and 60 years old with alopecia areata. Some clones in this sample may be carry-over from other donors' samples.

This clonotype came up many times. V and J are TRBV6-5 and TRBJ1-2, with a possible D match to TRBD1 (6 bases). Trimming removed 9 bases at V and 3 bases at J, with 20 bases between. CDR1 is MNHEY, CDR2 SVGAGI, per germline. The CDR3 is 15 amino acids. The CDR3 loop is CASRGWGGADYGYTF. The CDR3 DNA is TGTGCCAGTCGGGGATGGGGGGGGGCCGACTATGGCTACACCTTC.

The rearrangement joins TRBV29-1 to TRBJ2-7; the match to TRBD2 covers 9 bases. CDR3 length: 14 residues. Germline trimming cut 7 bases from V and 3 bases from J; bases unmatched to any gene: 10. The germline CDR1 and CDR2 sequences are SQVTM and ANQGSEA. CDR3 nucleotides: TGCAGCGCCTCGTTGATAGCGGGAGTCTACGAGCAGTACTTC. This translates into CSASLIAGVYEQYF.

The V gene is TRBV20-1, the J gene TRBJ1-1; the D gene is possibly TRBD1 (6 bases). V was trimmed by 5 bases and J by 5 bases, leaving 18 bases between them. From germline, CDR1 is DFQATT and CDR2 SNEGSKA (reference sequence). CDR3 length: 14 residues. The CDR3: CSAPRGGAGTEAFF. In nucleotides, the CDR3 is TGCAGTGCTCCACGCGGGGGGGCCGGAACTGAAGCTTTCTTT.

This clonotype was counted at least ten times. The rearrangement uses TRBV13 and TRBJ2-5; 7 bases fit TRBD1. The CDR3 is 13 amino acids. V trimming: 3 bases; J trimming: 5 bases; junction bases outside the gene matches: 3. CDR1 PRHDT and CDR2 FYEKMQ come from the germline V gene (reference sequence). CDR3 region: CASSFLQGETQYF. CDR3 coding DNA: TGTGCCAGCAGCTTCTTACAGGGGGAGACCCAGTACTTC.

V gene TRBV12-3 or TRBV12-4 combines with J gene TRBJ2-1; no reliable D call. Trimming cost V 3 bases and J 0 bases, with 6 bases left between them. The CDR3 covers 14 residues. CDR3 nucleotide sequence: TGTGCCAGCAGTTTTCCCAGCTCCTACAATGAGCAGTTCTTC. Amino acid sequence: CASSFPSSYNEQFF.

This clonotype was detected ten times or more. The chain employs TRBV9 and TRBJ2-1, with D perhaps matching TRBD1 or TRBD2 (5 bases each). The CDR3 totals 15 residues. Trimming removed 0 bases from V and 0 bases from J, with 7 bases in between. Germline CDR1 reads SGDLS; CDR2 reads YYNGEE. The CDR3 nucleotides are TGTGCCAGCAGCGTAGAAGGGACCTCCTACAATGAGCAGTTCTTC. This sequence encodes CASSVEGTSYNEQFF.

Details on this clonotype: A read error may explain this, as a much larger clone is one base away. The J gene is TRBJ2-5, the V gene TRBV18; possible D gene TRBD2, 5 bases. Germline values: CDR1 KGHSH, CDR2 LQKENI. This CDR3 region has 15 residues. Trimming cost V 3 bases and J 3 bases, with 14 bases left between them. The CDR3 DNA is TGTGCCAGCTCACCGGGTCCCGGGATAGAAGAGACCCAGTACTTC. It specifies CASSPGPGIEETQYF.

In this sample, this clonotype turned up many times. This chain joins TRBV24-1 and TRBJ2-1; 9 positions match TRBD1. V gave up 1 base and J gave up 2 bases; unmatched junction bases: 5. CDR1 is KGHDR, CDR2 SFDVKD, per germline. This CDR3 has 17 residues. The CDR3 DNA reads TGTGCCACCAGTGATTTCAGGGGACAGGGAGCCTACAATGAGCAGTTCTTC. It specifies CATSDFRGQGAYNEQFF.

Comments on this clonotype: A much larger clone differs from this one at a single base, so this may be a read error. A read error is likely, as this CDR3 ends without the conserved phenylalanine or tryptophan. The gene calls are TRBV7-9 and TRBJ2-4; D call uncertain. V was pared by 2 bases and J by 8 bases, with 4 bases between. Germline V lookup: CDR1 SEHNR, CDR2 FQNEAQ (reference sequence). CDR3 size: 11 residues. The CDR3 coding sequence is TGTGCCAGCAGCTTAACGGACATTCAGTACTTA. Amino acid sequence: CASSLTDIQYL.

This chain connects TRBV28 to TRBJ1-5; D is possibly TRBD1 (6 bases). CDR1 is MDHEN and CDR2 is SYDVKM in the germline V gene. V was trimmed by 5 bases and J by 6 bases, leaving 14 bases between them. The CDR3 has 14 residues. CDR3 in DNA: TGTGCCAGCAGTGGAGGGGGGAGGACTCAGCCCCAGCATTTT. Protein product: CASSGGGRTQPQHF.

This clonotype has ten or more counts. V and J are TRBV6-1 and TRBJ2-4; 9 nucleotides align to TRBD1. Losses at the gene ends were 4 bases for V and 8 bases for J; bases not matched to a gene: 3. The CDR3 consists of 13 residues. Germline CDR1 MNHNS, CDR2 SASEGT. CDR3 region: CASSGQGDDIQYF. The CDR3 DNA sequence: TGTGCCAGCAGTGGACAGGGGGATGACATTCAGTACTTC.

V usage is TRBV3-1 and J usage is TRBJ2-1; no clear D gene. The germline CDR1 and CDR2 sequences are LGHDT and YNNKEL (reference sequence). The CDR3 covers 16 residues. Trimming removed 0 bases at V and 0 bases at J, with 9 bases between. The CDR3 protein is CASSQDRQNSYNEQFF. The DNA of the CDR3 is TGTGCCAGCAGCCAAGATCGTCAGAACTCCTACAATGAGCAGTTCTTC.

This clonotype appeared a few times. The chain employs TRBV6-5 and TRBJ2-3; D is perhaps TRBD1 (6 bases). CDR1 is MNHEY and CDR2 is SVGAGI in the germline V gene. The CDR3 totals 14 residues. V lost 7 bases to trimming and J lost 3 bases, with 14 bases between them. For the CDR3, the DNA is TGTGCCAGCACCCCAGGGGCGGCGACAGATACGCAGTATTTT. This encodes CASTPGAATDTQYF.

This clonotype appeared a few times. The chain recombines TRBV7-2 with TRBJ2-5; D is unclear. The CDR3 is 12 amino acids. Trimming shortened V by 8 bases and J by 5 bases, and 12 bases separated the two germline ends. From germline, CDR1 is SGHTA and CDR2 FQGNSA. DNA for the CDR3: TGTGCCAGCTCCGCCGCGTGGGAGACCCAGTACTTC. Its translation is CASSAAWETQYF.

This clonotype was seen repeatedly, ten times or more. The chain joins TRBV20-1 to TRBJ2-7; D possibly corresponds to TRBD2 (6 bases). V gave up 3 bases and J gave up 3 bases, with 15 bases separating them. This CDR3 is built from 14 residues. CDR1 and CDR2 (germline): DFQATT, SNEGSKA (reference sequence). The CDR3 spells CSASRGGMDYEQYF. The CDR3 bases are TGCAGTGCTAGCCGGGGCGGGATGGACTACGAGCAGTACTTC.

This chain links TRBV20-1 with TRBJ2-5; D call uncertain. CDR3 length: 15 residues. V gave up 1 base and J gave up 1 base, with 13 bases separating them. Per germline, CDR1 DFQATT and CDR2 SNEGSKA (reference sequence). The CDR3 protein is CSARAPRQLQETQYF. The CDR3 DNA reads TGCAGTGCTAGAGCCCCCAGGCAACTCCAAGAGACCCAGTACTTC.

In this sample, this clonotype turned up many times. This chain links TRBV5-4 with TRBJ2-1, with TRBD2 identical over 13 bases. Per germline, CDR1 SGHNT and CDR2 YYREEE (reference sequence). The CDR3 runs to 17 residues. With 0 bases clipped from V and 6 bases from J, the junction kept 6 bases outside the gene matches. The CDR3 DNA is TGTGCCAGCAGCTTGGGGACTAGCGGGAGAAGAAGCAATGAGCAGTTCTTC. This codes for CASSLGTSGRRSNEQFF.

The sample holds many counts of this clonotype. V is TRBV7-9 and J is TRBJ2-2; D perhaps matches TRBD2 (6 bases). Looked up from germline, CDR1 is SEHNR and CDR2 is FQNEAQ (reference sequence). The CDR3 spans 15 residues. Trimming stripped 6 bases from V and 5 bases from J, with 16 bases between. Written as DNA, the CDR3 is TGTGCCAGCAGACAAGGAGGAGGGAGTACCGGGGAGCTGTTTTTT. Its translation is CASRQGGGSTGELFF.

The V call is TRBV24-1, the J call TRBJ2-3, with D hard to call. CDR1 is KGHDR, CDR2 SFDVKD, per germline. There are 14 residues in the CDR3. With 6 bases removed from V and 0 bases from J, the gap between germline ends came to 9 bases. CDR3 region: CATSRPDSTDTQYF. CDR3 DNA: TGTGCCACCAGTCGCCCGGACAGCACAGATACGCAGTATTTT.

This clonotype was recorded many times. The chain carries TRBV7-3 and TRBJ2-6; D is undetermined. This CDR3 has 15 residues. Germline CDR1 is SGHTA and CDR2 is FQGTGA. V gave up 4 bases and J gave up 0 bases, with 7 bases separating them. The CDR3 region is CASSSRASGANVLTF. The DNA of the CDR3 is TGTGCCAGCAGCTCAAGGGCCTCTGGGGCCAACGTCCTGACTTTC.

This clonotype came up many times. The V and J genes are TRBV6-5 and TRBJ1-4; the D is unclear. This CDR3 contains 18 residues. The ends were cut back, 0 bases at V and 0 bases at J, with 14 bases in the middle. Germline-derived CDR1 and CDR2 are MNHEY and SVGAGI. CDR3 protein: CASSYSKNLDATNEKLFF. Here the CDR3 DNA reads TGTGCCAGCAGTTACTCGAAAAACTTAGACGCAACTAATGAAAAACTGTTTTTT.

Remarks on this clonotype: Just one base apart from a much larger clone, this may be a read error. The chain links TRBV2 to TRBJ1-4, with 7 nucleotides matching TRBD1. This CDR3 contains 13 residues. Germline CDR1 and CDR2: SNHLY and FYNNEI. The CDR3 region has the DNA TGTGCCCGCAGACAGGGATCTGAGGGCAAACTGTTTTTT. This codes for CARRQGSEGKLFF.

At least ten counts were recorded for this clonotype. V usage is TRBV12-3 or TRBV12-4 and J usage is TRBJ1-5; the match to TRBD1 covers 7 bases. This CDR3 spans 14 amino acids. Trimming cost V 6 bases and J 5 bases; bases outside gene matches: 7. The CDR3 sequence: CASSWTGGDQPQHF. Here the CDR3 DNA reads TGTGCCAGCAGCTGGACAGGAGGGGATCAGCCCCAGCATTTT.

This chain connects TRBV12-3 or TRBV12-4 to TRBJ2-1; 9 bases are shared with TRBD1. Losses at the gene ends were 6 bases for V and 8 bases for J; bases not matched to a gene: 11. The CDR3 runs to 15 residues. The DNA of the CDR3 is TGTGCCAGCAGCGCGGGACAGGGATCGTTCGATGAGCAGTTCTTC. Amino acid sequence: CASSAGQGSFDEQFF.

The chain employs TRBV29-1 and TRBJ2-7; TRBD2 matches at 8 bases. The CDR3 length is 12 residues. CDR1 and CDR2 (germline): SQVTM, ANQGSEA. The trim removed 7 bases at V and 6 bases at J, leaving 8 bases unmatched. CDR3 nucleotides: TGCAGCGCCCGAGGAGCGGGAGTCGAGCAGTACTTC. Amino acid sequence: CSARGAGVEQYF.

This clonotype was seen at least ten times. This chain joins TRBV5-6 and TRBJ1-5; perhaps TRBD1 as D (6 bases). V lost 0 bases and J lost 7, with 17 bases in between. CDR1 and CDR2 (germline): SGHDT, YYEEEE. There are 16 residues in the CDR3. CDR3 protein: CASSLANARGHQPQHF. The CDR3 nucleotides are TGTGCCAGCAGCTTGGCCAACGCGCGGGGGCACCAGCCCCAGCATTTT.

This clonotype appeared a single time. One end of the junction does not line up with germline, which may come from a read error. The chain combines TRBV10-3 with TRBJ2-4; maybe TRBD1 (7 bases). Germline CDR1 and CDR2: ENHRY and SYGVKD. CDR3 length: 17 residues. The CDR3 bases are TGTGCCATCAGTGAGTGGACAGGTGGGGAGGCCAAAATCATTCAGTACTTC. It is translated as CAISEWTGGEAKIIQYF.

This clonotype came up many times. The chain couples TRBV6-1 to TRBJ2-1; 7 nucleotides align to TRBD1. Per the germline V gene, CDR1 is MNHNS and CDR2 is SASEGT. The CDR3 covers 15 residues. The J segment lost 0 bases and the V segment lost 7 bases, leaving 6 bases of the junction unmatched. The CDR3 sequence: CASTYRGASYNEQFF. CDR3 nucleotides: TGTGCCAGCACGTACAGGGGCGCCTCCTACAATGAGCAGTTCTTC.

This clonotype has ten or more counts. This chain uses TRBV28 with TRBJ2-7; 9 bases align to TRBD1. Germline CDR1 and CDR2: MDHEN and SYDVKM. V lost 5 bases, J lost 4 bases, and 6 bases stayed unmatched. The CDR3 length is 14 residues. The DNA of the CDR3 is TGTGCCAGCAGTAGCCGGGACAGGGAATACGAGCAGTACTTC. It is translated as CASSSRDREYEQYF.

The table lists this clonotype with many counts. CDR3 residues: CASSISGSSYNEQFF. In DNA form, the CDR3 reads TGTGCCAGTAGTATAAGTGGGAGTTCCTACAATGAGCAGTTCTTC. The chain uses TRBV19 and TRBJ2-1; TRBD2 is a possible D gene (5 bases). The ends were cut back, 2 bases at V and 1 base at J, with 9 bases in the middle. CDR3 size: 15 residues. Germline V gene data show CDR1 as LNHDA and CDR2 as SQIVND (reference sequence). Complete variable domain (other parts from reference TRBV19 and TRBJ2-1): DGGITQSPKYLFRKEGQNVTLSCEQNLNHDAMYWYRQDPGQGLRLIYYSQIVNDFQKGDIAEGYSVSREKKESFPLTVTSAQKNPTAFYLCASSISGSSYNEQFFGPGTRLTVL.

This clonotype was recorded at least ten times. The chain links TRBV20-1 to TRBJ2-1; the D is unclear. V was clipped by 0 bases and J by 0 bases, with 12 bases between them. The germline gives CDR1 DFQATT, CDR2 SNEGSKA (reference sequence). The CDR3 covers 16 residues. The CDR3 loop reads CSARDLSRSSYNEQFF. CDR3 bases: TGCAGTGCTAGAGATCTCAGCAGGAGCTCCTACAATGAGCAGTTCTTC.

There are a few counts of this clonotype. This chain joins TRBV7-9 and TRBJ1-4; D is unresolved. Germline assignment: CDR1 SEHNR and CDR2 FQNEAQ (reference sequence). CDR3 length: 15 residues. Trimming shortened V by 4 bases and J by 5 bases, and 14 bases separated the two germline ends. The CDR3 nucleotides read TGTGCCAGCAGCTCAACCAGCGGGCAAAATGAAAAACTGTTTTTT. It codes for CASSSTSGQNEKLFF.